Below are 25 T cell receptor beta chains sequenced from a single sample in a study of cytomegalovirus exposure and HLA in healthy donors. With 60 Vbeta and 13 Jbeta primers, the PCR was carried out. Generated by immunoSEQ multiplex PCR, the TCRdb table keeps only in-frame clones and is missing some. The sample records some 150,000 clones, roughly 80% being singletons. Sequenced: PBMCs. The receptor source for this set is a woman in her twenties or thirties in good health and CMV-seropositive.

This clone was found once. This chain connects TRBV4-3 to TRBJ1-4, with 7 nucleotides matching TRBD1. The junction had 8 bases not matched to a gene; V was cut back by 1 base and J by 6 bases. CDR1 is LGHNA, CDR2 YSLEER, per germline. The CDR3 loop spans 16 amino acids. The CDR3 region is CASSQGGQGVYEKLFF. The CDR3 region has the DNA TGCGCCAGCAGCCAAGGGGGGCAGGGGGTCTATGAAAAACTGTTTTTT.

The J gene is TRBJ2-3, the V gene TRBV6-1; 9 bases map to TRBD1. CDR3 length: 15 residues. With V trimmed by 3 bases and J by 2 bases, 3 bases remained unmatched. In germline, CDR1 is MNHNS, CDR2 SASEGT. The CDR3 DNA follows: TGTGCCAGCAGTGATTGGACAGGGGACACAGATACGCAGTATTTT. As protein: CASSDWTGDTDTQYF.

The chain links TRBV5-1 to TRBJ1-2, with 9 bases matching TRBD1. The J segment lost 7 bases and the V segment lost 0 bases, leaving 1 base of the junction unmatched. The CDR3 runs to 13 residues. Germline lookup yields CDR1 SGHRS and CDR2 YFSETQ. The CDR3 nucleotides read TGCGCCAGCAGCTTGGGGGACAGGGTTGGCTACACCTTC. Protein sequence: CASSLGDRVGYTF.

The chain uses TRBV6-5 and TRBJ1-1; TRBD1 agrees at 9 bases. There are 14 residues in the CDR3. The germline V gene has CDR1 MNHEY and CDR2 SVGAGI. Trimming removed 6 bases from V and 5 bases from J; junction bases left unmatched: 7. CDR3 loop: CASSYRGRDTEAFF. The CDR3 nucleotides are TGTGCCAGCAGCTACAGGGGGCGGGATACTGAAGCTTTCTTT.

The chain links TRBV4-2 to TRBJ1-5, with D possibly being TRBD1 (6 bases). The CDR3 is 17 amino acids. V dropped 0 bases and J dropped 1 base, with 13 bases sitting between them. The germline CDR1 and CDR2 sequences are LGHNA and YNFKEQ. The CDR3 region is CASSQDGGGASNQPQHF. Written as DNA, the CDR3 is TGTGCCAGCAGCCAAGATGGCGGGGGCGCCAGCAATCAGCCCCAGCATTTT.

The V gene is TRBV5-6, the J gene TRBJ1-2; D is uncertain. Looked up from germline, CDR1 is SGHDT and CDR2 is YYEEEE. V was shortened by 4 bases and J by 3 bases, with 10 bases between the two germline ends. The CDR3 loop spans 13 amino acids. CDR3: CASSTQLDYGYTF. The DNA of the CDR3 is TGTGCCAGCAGCACCCAATTAGACTATGGCTACACCTTC.

The rearrangement uses TRBV7-9 and TRBJ2-5; perhaps TRBD1 as D (5 bases). V shed 6 bases and J shed 2 bases, with 16 bases lying between them. The germline V gene encodes CDR1 SEHNR and CDR2 FQNEAQ (reference sequence). The CDR3 runs 15 residues. CDR3 coding DNA: TGTGCCAGCAGTTATATCGTGGCAGGGCAAGAGACCCAGTACTTC. It translates to CASSYIVAGQETQYF.

The rearrangement joins TRBV5-6 to TRBJ2-7, with TRBD2 matching over 12 bases. The CDR3 is 15 amino acids. Germline V gene data show CDR1 as SGHDT and CDR2 as YYEEEE. The ends lost 4 bases at V and 2 bases at J; junction bases unmatched: 4. The DNA for the CDR3 is TGTGCCAGCAGCCTAGGACTAGCGGGGACCTACGAGCAGTACTTC. This codes for CASSLGLAGTYEQYF.

The chain links TRBV18 to TRBJ1-2, with 10 bases that match TRBD1. The CDR3 is made up of 14 amino acids. Germline-derived CDR1 and CDR2 are KGHSH and LQKENI. The trim removed 0 bases at V and 7 bases at J, leaving 2 bases unmatched. In DNA form, the CDR3 reads TGTGCCAGCTCACCACCGGGACAGGGGAGTGGCTACACCTTC. This translates into CASSPPGQGSGYTF.

The chain recombines TRBV5-1 with TRBJ2-7; D may be TRBD2 (6 bases). The CDR3 consists of 12 residues. Germline lookup yields CDR1 SGHRS and CDR2 YFSETQ. With 2 bases removed from V and 6 bases from J, the gap between germline ends came to 9 bases. DNA for the CDR3: TGCGCCAGCAGCTTCGGAGGGGCCGAGCAGTACTTC. Its protein is CASSFGGAEQYF.

The chain links TRBV7-3 to TRBJ2-7; TRBD1 agrees at 10 bases. CDR3 length: 14 residues. V lost 5 bases and J lost 4; bases outside the gene matches: 5. CDR1 SGHTA and CDR2 FQGTGA come from the germline V gene. The chain's CDR3 is CASSPGTGEYEQYF. CDR3 bases: TGTGCCAGCAGCCCCGGGACAGGGGAATACGAGCAGTACTTC.

J is TRBJ1-5 and V is TRBV15; weak D call: TRBD1 (5 bases). Germline lookup yields CDR1 LNHNV and CDR2 YYDKDF (reference sequence). The CDR3 extends over 15 amino acids. The germline V and J ends were trimmed by 5 bases and 5 bases, with 16 bases remaining between them. CDR3 bases: TGTGCCACCAGCGGGTGGAGGGGAGGAGATCAGCCCCAGCATTTT. This codes for CATSGWRGGDQPQHF. Drawing the rest from reference TRBV15 and TRBJ1-5, the complete variable domain is DAMVIQNPRYQVTQFGKPVTLSCSQTLNHNVMYWYQQKSSQAPKLLFHYYDKDFNNEADTPDNFQSRRPNTSFCFLDIRSPGLGDTAMYLCATSGWRGGDQPQHFGDGTRLSIL.

The rearrangement uses TRBV18 and TRBJ2-5; weak D call: TRBD1 (6 bases). Trimming took off 3 bases at V and 4 bases at J, with 24 bases between the two ends. Germline CDR1 is KGHSH and CDR2 is LQKENI. CDR3 length equals 18 residues. The CDR3 nucleotides read TGTGCCAGCTCACCTAAGTTGGGGGCCTCCTGGCCTGGAGAGACCCAGTACTTC. This encodes CASSPKLGASWPGETQYF. Combining the CDR3 with reference TRBV18 and TRBJ2-5 gives the whole variable domain NAGVMQNPRHLVRRRGQEARLRCSPMKGHSHVYWYRQLPEEGLKFMVYLQKENIIDESGMPKERFSAEFPKEGPSILRIQQVVRGDSAAYFCASSPKLGASWPGETQYFGPGTRLLVL.

The gene calls are TRBV5-1 and TRBJ1-3, with TRBD1 identical over 7 bases. Germline trimming cut 4 bases from V and 4 bases from J; bases unmatched to any gene: 8. From germline, CDR1 is SGHRS and CDR2 YFSETQ. This CDR3 contains 15 residues. CDR3 protein: CASSVLTGSGNTIYF. DNA of the CDR3: TGCGCCAGCAGCGTACTGACAGGGAGCGGAAACACCATATATTTT.

The CDR3 DNA reads TGTGCCAGCAGCGCCCGGGGGAGAGATGAGCAGTTCTTC. This encodes CASSARGRDEQFF. The chain joins TRBV9 to TRBJ2-1; D may be TRBD2 (6 bases). CDR1 and CDR2 from the germline V gene are SGDLS and YYNGEE. V dropped 3 bases and J dropped 8 bases, with 12 bases sitting between them. The CDR3 runs 13 residues.

This sequence joins TRBV27 and TRBJ1-5, with a possible D match to TRBD1 (5 bases). V lost 6 bases, J lost 6 bases, and 18 bases lay in between. From germline, CDR1 is MNHEY and CDR2 SMNVEV (reference sequence). The CDR3 contains 15 residues. The chain's CDR3 is CASRVSGEGIQPQHF. The CDR3 region has the DNA TGTGCCAGCAGGGTATCGGGGGAGGGGATTCAGCCCCAGCATTTT.

The chain links TRBV6-6 to TRBJ1-2, with 7 bases fitting TRBD1. V was clipped by 8 bases and J by 0 bases; unmatched bases: 9. CDR1 is MNHNY and CDR2 is SVGAGI in the germline V gene (reference sequence). The CDR3 contains 15 residues. The CDR3 DNA is TGTGCCAGCCACGGAGAGGGACAGTCTAACTATGGCTACACCTTC. Protein: CASHGEGQSNYGYTF.

This rearrangement joins TRBV5-4 to TRBJ1-5; D call uncertain. The germline V and J ends were trimmed by 3 bases and 9 bases, with 19 bases remaining between them. In germline, CDR1 is SGHNT, CDR2 YYREEE (reference sequence). CDR3 length equals 15 residues. Here the CDR3 reads CASSSSREGQGPQHF. CDR3 in DNA: TGTGCCAGCAGCTCTTCTAGGGAGGGCCAAGGGCCCCAGCATTTT.

This chain uses TRBV10-2 with TRBJ1-6, with 11 bases fitting TRBD1. This CDR3 is 16 amino acids long. V lost 8 bases, J lost 0 bases, and 3 bases stayed unmatched. Germline values: CDR1 WSHSY, CDR2 SAAADI. The CDR3, as DNA: TGCGCCAGCTGGACAGGGGGCCTCTCCTATAATTCACCCCTCCACTTT. Translating gives CASWTGGLSYNSPLHF.

This chain uses TRBV29-1 with TRBJ1-1; D is perhaps TRBD1 (5 bases). The length of the CDR3 is 11 residues. The V and J ends lost 4 bases and 6 bases respectively, with 9 bases between them. Germline CDR1 reads SQVTM; CDR2 reads ANQGSEA. CDR3 in DNA: TGCAGCGTTGTACGGGGGTCTGAAGCTTTCTTT. Translation: CSVVRGSEAFF.

The chain recombines TRBV7-2 with TRBJ2-1, with TRBD2 matching over 8 bases. Trimming at V came to 2 bases and at J to 9 bases, leaving 15 bases not matched to a gene. The CDR3 length is 17 residues. In germline, CDR1 is SGHTA, CDR2 FQGNSA. CDR3 DNA: TGTGCCAGCAGCTTAAAGGCAGCGGGGGTAAATTCCGGTGAGCAGTTCTTC. Its protein is CASSLKAAGVNSGEQFF.

In regard to this clone: Other DNA sequences of this sample code for an identical CDR3. This chain joins TRBV19 and TRBJ1-1; the D is unclear. The V gene's germline CDR1 is LNHDA and CDR2 SQIVND (reference sequence). V was pared by 7 bases and J by 5 bases, with 11 bases between. The length of the CDR3 is 12 residues. The CDR3 DNA is TGTGCCAGTATGAGATGGGAGACTGAAGCTTTCTTT. This codes for CASMRWETEAFF.

This clone was recorded a few times. The chain combines TRBV7-6 with TRBJ2-2, with 7 bases matching TRBD2. Per germline, CDR1 SGHVS and CDR2 FNYEAQ. J lost 0 bases, V lost 5 bases, and 6 bases had no gene match. This CDR3 has 16 residues. CDR3: CASSPLAVTNTGELFF. The CDR3 DNA follows: TGTGCCAGCAGCCCCCTAGCGGTCACGAACACCGGGGAGCTGTTTTTT.

The J gene is TRBJ2-7, the V gene TRBV6-5; a weak D match, TRBD2 (6 bases). The CDR3 runs to 15 residues. CDR1 is MNHEY, CDR2 SVGAGI, per germline. Trimming shortened V by 6 bases and J by 6 bases, and 21 bases separated the two germline ends. CDR3 in DNA: TGTGCCAGCAGCCCGCAGGGCGGGGTCCCGGTCGAGCAGTACTTC. Protein product: CASSPQGGVPVEQYF.

This clone occurred a few times. The same CDR3 can be traced to other DNA sequences in this sample. V and J are TRBV5-1 and TRBJ1-6, with a weak D call TRBD1 (5 bases). The CDR3 runs to 16 residues. V was pared by 1 base and J by 4 bases, with 12 bases between. The V gene's germline CDR1 is SGHRS and CDR2 YFSETQ. CDR3 loop: CASSLRGSSYNSPLHF. The CDR3 DNA follows: TGCGCCAGCAGCTTGAGGGGATCCTCTTATAATTCACCCCTCCACTTT.